This is a list of T cell receptor beta chains from one sample in a study of control samples from healthy donors and cancer patients. This table comes from immunoSEQ multiplex PCR, and its TCRdb copy is limited to in-frame clones, with some not included. Of around 57,000 clones in the sample, approximately 90% are singletons; the top ten hold around 0.91%. The sequencing input was PBMCs. The source is a man aged 25-40 years with colorectal cancer. The CDR3 runs from the conserved cysteine through the conserved F or W. The D gene is left open where the match is weak. Not every row has a clone size; where given, it reads once, few, many or a size class.

CSASMGLGYGYTF	TGCAGTGCTAGTATGGGGCTGGGGTATGGCTACACCTTC	.	TRBV20-1	.	TRBJ1-2
CASSEIKYNEQFF	TGTGCCAGCAGTGAGATAAAGTACAATGAGCAGTTCTTC	.	TRBV6-1	.	TRBJ2-1
CASSLGGPIQKLFF	TGTGCCAGCAGCTTGGGGGGGCCTATCCAAAAACTGTTTTTT	.	TRBV5-4	once	TRBJ1-4
CASIASGAYNEQFF	TGTGCCAGCATTGCTAGTGGGGCCTACAATGAGCAGTTCTTC	.	TRBV6-6	.	TRBJ2-1
CASSQADSEQYF	TGCGCCAGCAGCCAAGCGGACTCCGAGCAGTACTTC	.	TRBV4-1	.	TRBJ2-7
CASSQWSKPLNTEAFF	TGTGCCAGCAGCCAATGGAGTAAACCTCTAAACACTGAAGCTTTCTTT	.	TRBV3-1/TRBV3-2	once	TRBJ1-1
CASSYAAGTVNSPLHF	TGTGCCAGCAGTTACGCGGCCGGGACAGTTAATTCACCCCTCCACTTT	TRBD1	TRBV6-2/TRBV6-3	.	TRBJ1-6
CASSLGQARKNSPLHF	TGTGCCAGCAGCTTGGGACAGGCAAGAAAAAATTCACCCCTCCACTTT	.	TRBV5-6	.	TRBJ1-6
CASSQVVTGRNSPLHF	TGTGCCAGCAGCCAAGTCGTGACAGGGAGAAATTCACCCCTCCACTTT	TRBD1	TRBV4-2	.	TRBJ1-6
CASSISGRAAVTEAFF	TGTGCCAGTAGTATATCCGGGAGGGCAGCGGTCACTGAAGCTTTCTTT	.	TRBV19	once	TRBJ1-1
CASRSGTVDDSEAFF	TGCGCCAGCAGATCCGGGACGGTGGATGACAGTGAAGCTTTCTTT	.	TRBV4-3	.	TRBJ1-1
CAWSVVGVENTIYF	TGTGCCTGGAGTGTTGTAGGGGTGGAAAACACCATATATTTT	.	TRBV30	once	TRBJ1-3
CASQRGLTDYGYTF	TGTGCCAGCCAAAGGGGGCTGACTGACTATGGCTACACCTTC	TRBD1	TRBV6-5	.	TRBJ1-2
CASSSRLAGGPYEQFF	TGTGCCAGCAGTTCACGACTAGCGGGGGGGCCATATGAGCAGTTCTTC	TRBD2	TRBV6-5	.	TRBJ2-1
CASSIGRGRQETQYF	TGTGCCAGTAGTATCGGGCGGGGGCGGCAAGAGACCCAGTACTTC	.	TRBV19	.	TRBJ2-5
CASSRTPGQRSEKLFF	TGTGCCAGCAGTAGAACCCCGGGACAAAGGAGTGAAAAACTGTTTTTT	.	TRBV27	.	TRBJ1-4
CASSEEGRGRPEAFF	TGTGCCAGCAGTGAAGAAGGGAGGGGGCGGCCTGAAGCTTTCTTT	TRBD1	TRBV6-1	.	TRBJ1-1
CSALRGANYGYTF	TGCAGCGCACTACGGGGGGCTAACTATGGCTACACCTTC	.	TRBV29-1	.	TRBJ1-2
CATSDLMRGDNEQFF	TGTGCCACCAGTGATTTGATGCGGGGGGACAATGAGCAGTTCTTC	TRBD2	TRBV24-1	.	TRBJ2-1
CASSFSREETQYF	TGTGCCAGCAGCTTTTCCAGAGAAGAGACCCAGTACTTC	.	TRBV7-9	few	TRBJ2-5
CATSAPAGDRGHNEQFF	TGTGCCACCAGTGCCCCAGCCGGGGACAGGGGCCACAATGAGCAGTTCTTC	TRBD1	TRBV24-1	.	TRBJ2-1
CASSELTGSSDGSPLHF	TGCGCCAGCAGCGAGCTCACCGGGAGCTCGGATGGTTCACCCCTCCACTTT	.	TRBV4-1	.	TRBJ1-6
CAWSVQGGQPQHF	TGTGCCTGGAGTGTACAGGGAGGTCAGCCCCAGCATTTT	.	TRBV30	.	TRBJ1-5
CATLRVGYNEQFF	TGTGCCACCCTAAGGGTCGGATACAATGAGCAGTTCTTC	.	TRBV27	.	TRBJ2-1
CASSRDSSYEQYF	TGTGCCAGCAGCCGGGACAGCTCCTACGAGCAGTACTTC	TRBD1	TRBV11-2	.	TRBJ2-7
CASSYEFWGDTGELFF	TGTGCCAGCAGTTACGAGTTTTGGGGCGACACCGGGGAGCTGTTTTTT	.	TRBV6-5	.	TRBJ2-2
CAWSGDLEAFF	TGTGCCTGGAGTGGGGACCTTGAAGCTTTCTTT	.	TRBV30	.	TRBJ1-1
CASSFQAQGNTEAFF	TGTGCCAGCAGCTTCCAGGCTCAGGGGAACACTGAAGCTTTCTTT	.	TRBV7-2	.	TRBJ1-1
CAWSPWTGDYGYTF	TGTGCCTGGAGTCCTTGGACAGGGGACTATGGCTACACCTTC	TRBD1	TRBV30	.	TRBJ1-2
CASTRSRGRDGELFF	TGTGCCAGTACTAGGAGCAGGGGGCGAGACGGGGAGCTGTTTTTT	TRBD1	TRBV19	.	TRBJ2-2
CASSVEDRFDEQFF	TGTGCCAGCAGCGTAGAAGACAGGTTCGATGAGCAGTTCTTC	.	TRBV9	.	TRBJ2-1
CASSLRDRLPDEQYF	TGTGCCAGCAGCTTAAGGGACAGGCTCCCCGACGAGCAGTACTTC	TRBD1	TRBV7-9	.	TRBJ2-7
CASSSPRYTTGGGTGELFF	TGTGCCAGCAGCTCCCCCAGATATACGACAGGGGGCGGCACCGGGGAGCTGTTTTTT	TRBD1	TRBV7-9	.	TRBJ2-2
CASSVVAGGPQETQYF	TGTGCCAGCAGCGTAGTAGCGGGGGGCCCCCAAGAGACCCAGTACTTC	TRBD2	TRBV9	once	TRBJ2-5
CASRGDTEAFF	TGCGCCAGCAGGGGGGACACTGAAGCTTTCTTT	.	TRBV4-1	.	TRBJ1-1
CASSSSGTGDAVYYGYTF	TGCGCCAGCAGCTCCTCCGGGACGGGGGACGCCGTTTACTATGGCTACACCTTC	.	TRBV5-1	.	TRBJ1-2
CASSLGQAGEQYF	TGCGCCAGCAGCTTGGGGCAAGCCGGCGAGCAGTACTTC	.	TRBV5-1	.	TRBJ2-7
CASSLTGNEQFF	TGTGCCAGCAGCTTAACAGGGAATGAGCAGTTCTTC	.	TRBV6-5	.	TRBJ2-1
CASTMDPINYGYTF	TGTGCCAGTACCATGGACCCTATTAACTATGGCTACACCTTC	.	TRBV19	.	TRBJ1-2
CASSYQGANTGELFF	TGTGCCAGCAGCTATCAGGGGGCCAACACCGGGGAGCTGTTTTTT	TRBD1	TRBV9	.	TRBJ2-2
CASSRLNTEAFF	TGTGCCAGCAGCCGGTTGAACACTGAAGCTTTCTTT	.	TRBV9	.	TRBJ1-1
CASSPLDRGGSPLHF	TGTGCCAGTAGTCCCCTGGACAGGGGAGGTTCACCCCTCCACTTT	TRBD1	TRBV19	.	TRBJ1-6
CASSGSGGYTEAFF	TGTGCCAGCAGCGGGAGCGGGGGGTACACTGAAGCTTTCTTT	.	TRBV5-4	.	TRBJ1-1
CSASDIGGWVGYTF	TGCAGTGCTAGTGATATCGGGGGCTGGGTAGGCTACACCTTC	.	TRBV20-1	.	TRBJ1-2
CASSPPTGYYGYTF	TGTGCCAGCTCACCACCGACAGGGTACTATGGCTACACCTTC	TRBD1	TRBV18	.	TRBJ1-2
CATSDLAGQGADTQYF	TGTGCCACCAGTGATTTGGCCGGACAGGGCGCAGATACGCAGTATTTT	TRBD1	TRBV24-1	.	TRBJ2-3
CASRKRGDTDTQYF	TGTGCCAGCAGGAAGCGGGGGGACACAGATACGCAGTATTTT	TRBD2	TRBV6-5	.	TRBJ2-3
CSVERGANTGELFF	TGCAGCGTTGAAAGGGGAGCGAACACCGGGGAGCTGTTTTTT	.	TRBV29-1	.	TRBJ2-2
CASSSAAGTDNEQFF	TGCGCCAGCAGCTCGGCAGCCGGGACGGACAATGAGCAGTTCTTC	.	TRBV5-1	once	TRBJ2-1
CATRSARGSGGYTF	TGTGCCACCAGATCCGCCAGGGGCTCGGGGGGCTACACCTTC	.	TRBV24-1	.	TRBJ1-2
CASSSWGEETEAFF	TGTGCCAGCAGCTCCTGGGGCGAAGAGACTGAAGCTTTCTTT	.	TRBV7-9	.	TRBJ1-1
CASSVGPSAWAGNTIYF	TGTGCCAGCAGCGTAGGACCATCAGCTTGGGCGGGAAACACCATATATTTT	.	TRBV9	.	TRBJ1-3
CASSLSNRTDANYGYTF	TGTGCCAGCAGCTTGTCTAATCGGACGGATGCTAACTATGGCTACACCTTC	.	TRBV7-6	.	TRBJ1-2
CASSLSTHYEQYF	TGTGCCAGCAGTTTGTCCACGCACTACGAGCAGTACTTC	.	TRBV12-3/TRBV12-4	.	TRBJ2-7
CASSGTGDYGYTF	TGCGCCAGCAGCGGGACAGGGGACTATGGCTACACCTTC	TRBD1	TRBV5-1	.	TRBJ1-2
CASSILTGGEVTEAFF	TGTGCCAGTAGTATACTCACAGGGGGTGAAGTCACTGAAGCTTTCTTT	TRBD1	TRBV19	.	TRBJ1-1
CASSHQSFGQGRNEQFF	TGTGCCAGCAGTCACCAAAGCTTCGGACAGGGCCGCAATGAGCAGTTCTTC	TRBD1	TRBV6-2/TRBV6-3	.	TRBJ2-1
CASSPRVAGTTNTGELFF	TGTGCCAGCTCACCCAGGGTAGCGGGGACCACGAACACCGGGGAGCTGTTTTTT	TRBD2	TRBV18	.	TRBJ2-2
CASSFLQGAKPQHF	TGTGCCAGCAGTTTCCTCCAGGGGGCGAAGCCCCAGCATTTT	TRBD1	TRBV6-2/TRBV6-3	.	TRBJ1-5
CASSLAYRGRTGELFF	TGTGCCAGCAGCTTAGCGTATAGGGGACGGACCGGGGAGCTGTTTTTT	.	TRBV7-9	.	TRBJ2-2